Sequencing of this T cell receptor beta chain was carried out in a study of cytomegalovirus exposure and HLA in healthy donors. For the study at large: In terms of ancestry, the Caucasian-associated cluster contained roughly four fifths of the roughly 400 genotyped donors. General study findings and limits: For TCR beta chains, V- and J-gene trimming was later linked to a missense DCLRE1C variant. The authors assumed roughly uniform sequencing depth across donors for presence/absence analyses.

As concerns this clone: Its specificity is unknown.

Both 60 Vbeta primers and 13 Jbeta primers went into the PCR. Generated by immunoSEQ multiplex PCR, the TCRdb table keeps only in-frame clones and is missing some. The data hold about 110,000 clones, with just under 80% observed a single time. Germline CDR1 SGHAT, CDR2 FQNNGV. This CDR3 has 15 residues. V was clipped by 6 bases and J by 8 bases, with 22 bases between them. Sequencing input: PBMCs. The origin of this receptor is a male donor in good health and CMV-seronegative. This rearrangement joins TRBV11-2 to TRBJ1-2; the D gene is possibly TRBD1 (6 bases). The CDR3 sequence: CASSLSGQTAEGYTF. CDR3 DNA: TGTGCCAGCAGTTTATCCGGACAGACAGCCGAAGGCTACACCTTC.